The rows below give T cell receptor beta chains drawn from one sample of a study of CD8 T cells in ankylosing spondylitis. TCRdb fed the 5' RACE reads into MiXCR, producing one record per CDR3 protein. The profile covers approximately 540,000 distinct CDR3 sequences, with 10% to 15% appearing a single time and under 7.5% taken by the ten largest. The sample taken for sequencing was blood, either unsorted or a sorted T cell fraction (not recorded which). Every receptor here comes from a male donor with ankylosing spondylitis. Each CDR3 is given with its conserved first and last residue. The D gene is left open where the match is weak. Expanded clones get a size class; other rows say once, few or many, or leave the size out.

d_gene	v_gene	abundance	j_gene	CDR3aa	CDR3nt
NA	TRBV29-1	many	TRBJ2-3	CSAWDGLTDTQYF	TGCAGCGCCTGGGACGGACTCACAGATACGCAGTATTTT
NA	TRBV20-1	NA	TRBJ1-5	CSAREAGAGQPQHF	TGCAGTGCTAGAGAGGCAGGGGCGGGTCAGCCCCAGCATTTT
TRBD1	TRBV25-1	many	TRBJ1-1	CASSGLGVGQGFLNTEAFF	TGTGCCAGCAGTGGATTAGGGGTGGGACAGGGCTTTTTGAACACTGAAGCTTTCTTT
TRBD1	TRBV3-1	few	TRBJ1-4	CASSQGGQGGATNEKLFF	TGTGCCAGCAGCCAAGGGGGACAGGGAGGAGCAACTAATGAAAAACTGTTTTTT
NA	TRBV2	few	TRBJ1-2	CASSEARREGYTF	TGTGCCAGCAGTGAAGCGCGTCGGGAAGGCTACACCTTC
TRBD1	TRBV4-2	NA	TRBJ1-1	CASSQEVGAGGTEAYF	TGTGCCAGCAGCCAAGAGGTCGGGGCAGGGGGCACTGAAGCTTACTTT
NA	TRBV5-1	many	TRBJ1-2	CASSQPGLRHYGYTF	TGCGCCAGCAGTCAGCCGGGACTAAGGCACTATGGCTACACCTTC
NA	TRBV25-1	few	TRBJ1-4	CASRLGGKGEKLFF	TGTGCCAGCAGACTGGGGGGTAAAGGGGAAAAACTGTTTTTT
TRBD1	TRBV30	NA	TRBJ1-5	CAWSVQGALQPQHF	TGTGCCTGGAGTGTACAGGGGGCTCTTCAGCCCCAGCATTTT
NA	TRBV20-1	NA	TRBJ2-2	CSARAPGHTNTGELFF	TGCAGTGCTAGAGCTCCGGGACATACGAACACCGGGGAGCTGTTTTTT
TRBD2	TRBV7-2	NA	TRBJ2-5	CASSPGGPYQETQYF	TGTGCCAGCAGCCCGGGGGGGCCGTACCAAGAGACCCAGTACTTC
NA	TRBV30	once	TRBJ2-1	CAWRPYAWEQFF	TGTGCCTGGAGACCTTATGCGTGGGAGCAGTTCTTC
NA	TRBV5-5	NA	TRBJ1-1	CASSIAGANTEAFF	TGTGCCAGCAGCATAGCAGGGGCGAACACTGAAGCTTTCTTT
TRBD2	TRBV12-3/TRBV12-4	many	TRBJ2-1	CASTEGRGGYNEQFF	TGTGCCAGCACCGAGGGGAGGGGAGGGTACAATGAGCAGTTCTTC
TRBD2	TRBV12-3/TRBV12-4	few	TRBJ2-1	CASRGTSADNEQFF	TGTGCCTCCCGGGGGACTAGCGCAGACAATGAGCAGTTCTTC
NA	TRBV6-5	few	TRBJ1-2	CASSYDRQGYSYGYTF	TGTGCCAGCAGTTATGACCGTCAGGGGTATAGCTATGGCTACACCTTC
NA	TRBV18	NA	TRBJ2-6	CASFPAQAASGANVLTF	TGTGCCAGCTTCCCGGCCCAGGCTGCCTCTGGGGCCAACGTCCTGACTTTC
NA	TRBV4-1	few	TRBJ2-3	CASSQLDGNTDTQYF	TGCGCCAGCAGCCAACTCGACGGAAACACAGATACGCAGTATTTT
NA	TRBV5-6	few	TRBJ1-1	CASSPGGTEEAFF	TGTGCCAGCAGCCCGGGGGGGACCGAAGAAGCTTTCTTT
TRBD2	TRBV6-1	few	TRBJ2-1	CASSEKRLAGAGYNEQFF	TGTGCCAGCAGCGAGAAGAGACTAGCGGGAGCCGGGTACAATGAGCAGTTCTTC
NA	TRBV10-3	NA	TRBJ1-1	CAISEHGGQPNTEAFF	TGTGCCATCAGTGAGCATGGTGGACAGCCGAACACTGAAGCTTTCTTT
NA	TRBV27	NA	TRBJ2-2	CASSTRSNTGELFF	TGTGCCAGCAGTACGCGCAGTAACACCGGGGAGCTGTTTTTT
TRBD1	TRBV28	NA	TRBJ1-4	CASSSPGQGSSNEKLFF	TGTGCCAGCAGTTCTCCGGGACAGGGGTCGTCTAATGAAAAACTGTTTTTT
NA	TRBV5-1	many	TRBJ2-5	CASSHDQETQYF	TGCGCCAGCAGCCACGACCAAGAGACCCAGTACTTC
TRBD2	TRBV20-1	NA	TRBJ2-6	CSARGFGGESGANVLTF	TGCAGTGCTAGAGGATTTGGGGGGGAGAGTGGGGCCAACGTCCTGACTTTC
TRBD1	TRBV2	few	TRBJ1-2	CASTPDRSYGYTF	TGTGCCAGCACTCCGGACAGGAGCTATGGCTACACCTTC
NA	TRBV10-3	NA	TRBJ2-3	CAISSRGTSTDTQYF	TGTGCCATCTCTTCTCGCGGTACTAGCACAGATACGCAGTATTTT
TRBD1	TRBV15	many	TRBJ1-5	CATSRDKAGGQPQHF	TGTGCCACCAGCAGAGATAAGGCAGGGGGACAGCCCCAGCATTTT
TRBD1	TRBV9	NA	TRBJ2-1	CASSGQGHEQFF	TGTGCCAGCAGCGGACAGGGCCATGAGCAGTTCTTC
NA	TRBV5-1	few	TRBJ2-5	CASTPSPQETQYF	TGCGCCAGCACCCCCTCACCTCAAGAGACCCAGTACTTC
NA	TRBV10-3	few	TRBJ2-7	CAISAASGVEQYF	TGTGCCATCAGTGCGGCCAGTGGTGTCGAGCAGTACTTC
TRBD1	TRBV2	NA	TRBJ2-6	CASSDVRDRAQGANVLTF	TGTGCCAGCAGTGACGTCCGGGACAGGGCGCAGGGGGCCAACGTCCTGACTTTC
NA	TRBV7-2	medium-sized	TRBJ2-1	CASSASYNEQFF	TGTGCCAGCAGCGCTAGCTACAATGAGCAGTTCTTC
TRBD1	TRBV5-1	few	TRBJ1-1	CASSRDRGSLAEAFF	TGCGCCAGCAGCCGGGACAGGGGCTCTTTGGCTGAAGCTTTCTTT
TRBD2	TRBV11-2	once	TRBJ2-1	CASSLRRTSEYNEQFF	TGTGCCAGCAGCTTACGACGGACTAGCGAGTACAATGAGCAGTTCTTC
NA	TRBV12-3/TRBV12-4	NA	TRBJ2-5	CASSFSGGTQYF	TGTGCCAGCAGTTTTAGTGGGGGGACCCAGTACTTC
TRBD2	TRBV12-3/TRBV12-4	NA	TRBJ2-7	CACSLRGLAGERGYEQYF	TGTGCCTGCAGTTTAAGGGGACTAGCGGGAGAACGAGGCTACGAGCAGTACTTC